This is a list of T cell receptor beta chains from one sample in a study of early T cells in non-severe SARS-CoV-2 infection. TCRdb called the 5' RACE reads again in MiXCR, with one record for every CDR3 protein. Of about 100,000 distinct CDR3 sequences listed, around 10% were seen once; the top ten hold approximately 6.9%. Sequenced material: whole blood. The receptors originated from an adult who was a healthcare worker with PCR-confirmed SARS-CoV-2 infection or an uninfected control (not recorded which). Each CDR3 is given with its conserved first and last residue. The D gene is left open where the match is weak. Size values are once, few and many counts, or a class for expanded clones, and some rows have none.

TRBV7-9,TRBJ2-5,.,.,TGTGCCAGCAGCTCCGGGACATTTCGAGAGACCCAGTACTTC,CASSSGTFRETQYF
TRBV7-8,TRBJ2-3,.,many,TGTGCCAGCAGCTCCGAAGGGGGGGACTACACAGATACGCAGTATTTT,CASSSEGGDYTDTQYF
TRBV12-3/TRBV12-4,TRBJ2-7,.,.,TGTGCCAGCAGTTTAGCGCGAGGGGCAGGGGACGAGCAGTACTTC,CASSLARGAGDEQYF
TRBV7-2,TRBJ1-5,.,.,TGTGCCAGCAGCTTAGCTATGGGGGGCCAGCCCCAGCATTTT,CASSLAMGGQPQHF
TRBV11-2,TRBJ2-1,.,many,TGTGCCAGCAGCTTAGAACCTCCCAGGGGCCACAATGAGCAGTTCTTC,CASSLEPPRGHNEQFF
TRBV20-1,TRBJ2-3,.,many,TGCAGTGCTAGAGATCGCGGGGAGAAAAGGTTGTTGGATACGCAGTATTTT,CSARDRGEKRLLDTQYF
TRBV29-1,TRBJ2-4,TRBD1,many,TGCAGCCCCGCCGGGACAGGGGTGTTTCGGGAACCCAAGAACATTCAGTACTTC,CSPAGTGVFREPKNIQYF
TRBV2,TRBJ2-1,.,many,TGTGCCAGCAGTGAGGAGGGGCGAGGCCGTTATAATGAGCAGTTCTTC,CASSEEGRGRYNEQFF
TRBV7-9,TRBJ1-6,TRBD1,.,TGTGCCAGCAGCTCAGGACAGGGGGTGACACCCCTCCACTTT,CASSSGQGVTPLHF
TRBV7-2,TRBJ2-3,.,many,TGTGCCAGCAGCTTCGTAGTAGCTAGCACAGATACGCAGTATTTT,CASSFVVASTDTQYF
TRBV20-1,TRBJ2-1,TRBD2,.,TGCAGTGCCTACCTTAAGAGCGGGAGACACTACAATGAGCAGTTCTTC,CSAYLKSGRHYNEQFF